Presented here are 2 T cell receptor beta chains from one specimen sequenced in a study of blood T cell repertoires in COVID-19. Data came from immunoSEQ multiplex PCR; TCRdb stores just in-frame clones and leaves some out. Of under 45,000 clones in the sample, 84% were seen once. Sample: peripheral blood. All receptors derive from a human donor in a cohort sampled during active COVID-19.

The V and J genes are TRBV7-9 and TRBJ1-2; D is possibly TRBD1 (5 bases). CDR1 SEHNR and CDR2 FQNEAQ come from the germline V gene (reference sequence). V lost 2 bases and J 4 bases, leaving 14 bases between the germline ends. There are 15 residues in the CDR3. In DNA, the CDR3 is TGTGCCAGCAGCTTAAACGCAGGGAACCCCTATGGCTACACCTTC. Amino acids: CASSLNAGNPYGYTF.

This clone was recorded only once. The chain uses TRBV5-1 and TRBJ1-1, with 7 positions matching TRBD1. This CDR3 comprises 14 residues. Germline-derived CDR1 and CDR2 are SGHRS and YFSETQ. J lost 4 bases, V lost 4 bases, and 7 bases had no gene match. The CDR3 region has the DNA TGCGCCAGCAGCACGTTACAGGGGAGCACTGAAGCTTTCTTT. Translated: CASSTLQGSTEAFF.